This T cell receptor beta chain is from a study of human T cells and chemical hapten exposure. Study context: The sensitizing agent was 2% DPC, placed on approximately 2 cm by approximately 2 cm of upper inner arm skin. Study-wide results and limits: Sensitizing to DPC left TCRs with a frequency above 1 in 1000 unaltered.

Described time point: pre-sensitization, week 0. Treatment defined: therapeutic diphenylcyclopropenone sensitization with weekly scalp DPC. The template was total RNA from unfractionated whole blood. Alopecia patients between 18 and 70 years old and suitable for DPC were used as donors. Of note for this clonotype: The antigen is unknown.

CDR1 SGHRS and CDR2 YFSETQ come from the germline V gene. V lost 1 base, J lost 5 bases, and 5 bases lay in between. The CDR3 extends over 12 amino acids. TCRdb itself ran the RACE reads through MiXCR, one entry per CDR3 protein. The repertoire holds under 40,000 distinct CDR3 sequences, with 10% to 13% as singletons. The specimen comprised whole blood, sampled in connection with sensitization to the hapten diphenylcyclopropenone (DPC). The chain is built from TRBV5-1 and TRBJ2-3, with D possibly being TRBD2 (5 bases). This receptor was taken from a man between 45 and 60 years old with alopecia areata. Some clones in this sample may be carry-over from other donors' samples. The DNA of the CDR3 is TGCGCCAGCAGCTTGAGCGGAGATACGCAGTATTTT. This translates into CASSLSGDTQYF.